This T cell receptor beta chain originates from a study of molecular identifiers for immune sequencing clone quantification. About the study: Replicate experiments took RNA from about 20,000 or 100,000 naive CD8 cells, divided it five ways and sequenced four.

TCRdb reprocessed the PCR reads via MiXCR and lists one record per CDR3 protein. This table holds around 460,000 distinct CDR3 sequences, about a fifth found once. The CDR3 sequence is 16 residues long. Germline assignment: CDR1 SEHNR and CDR2 FQNEAQ (reference sequence). The V segment lost 5 bases and the J segment 5 bases; nucleotides outside the gene matches: 9. At least ten counts were recorded for this clonotype. The sequencing sample was made of naive CD8+ T cells from blood, with Jurkat cell RNA spiked in. Subset in this sample: FACS-sorted CD8+CD4-CCR7+CD45RA+ naive T cells. The TCR sequence derives from a human donor in good health. Some libraries in this study had Jurkat cell RNA spiked in. This chain connects TRBV7-9 to TRBJ2-3; 11 bases are shared with TRBD2. CDR3 bases: TGTGCCAGCAGCATATTAGCGGGAGGGCCAATAGATACGCAGTATTTT. Amino acid sequence: CASSILAGGPIDTQYF. Drawing the rest from reference TRBV7-9 and TRBJ2-3, the complete variable domain is DTGVSQNPRHKITKRGQNVTFRCDPISEHNRLYWYRQTLGQGPEFLTYFQNEAQLEKSRLLSDRFSAERPKGSFSTLEIQRTEQGDSAMYLCASSILAGGPIDTQYFGPGTRLTVL.